This T cell receptor beta chain was recorded in a study of cytomegalovirus exposure and HLA in healthy donors. On the study more broadly: Among 150 million to 200 million T cells, an earlier analysis found approximately 110 million unique TCR beta sequences.

The germline CDR1 and CDR2 sequences are GTSNPN and SVGIG (reference sequence). V was pared by 0 bases and J by 0 bases, with 17 bases between. This CDR3 is 17 amino acids long. Findings of the study overall: It was confirmed in vitro that a few of the CMV-associated chains were specific for CMV antigens.

Comments on this clone: No antigen is known for it.

It was with 60 Vbeta and 13 Jbeta primers that the PCR ran. Clones were sequenced by immunoSEQ multiplex PCR, and TCRdb holds only the in-frame ones, with some missing. The table records 90,000 to 120,000 clones, more than 75% of them present only once. Material for sequencing was PBMCs. The chain carries TRBV30 and TRBJ1-1; the D gene is possibly TRBD1 (6 bases). The receptor was isolated from a woman aged 18-29 years in good health and CMV-seropositive. CDR3 in amino acids: CAWSVRGTPPMNTEAFF. The CDR3 bases are TGTGCCTGGAGTGTCAGGGGCACTCCTCCAATGAACACTGAAGCTTTCTTT.